A single sample is the source of the 19 T cell receptor beta chains below, sequenced in a study of T cell responses to AZD1222 COVID-19 vaccine. Sequencing used immunoSEQ multiplex PCR; TCRdb keeps in-frame clones, though not all of them. The sample contains 150,000 to 200,000 clones, approximately 90% of which appear only once. Source: peripheral blood, taken 28 days after the second dose of the MenACWY control vaccine. These receptors were collected from an adult who received the MenACWY meningococcal vaccine as a control.

The rearrangement links TRBV5-1 to TRBJ1-2; 8 nucleotides line up with TRBD1. CDR3 size: 14 residues. Trimming cost V 2 bases and J 5 bases; bases outside gene matches: 5. Germline-derived CDR1 and CDR2 are SGHRS and YFSETQ. CDR3 DNA: TGCGCCAGCAGCTTAGGACAGGGCGGATATGGCTACACCTTC. Protein sequence: CASSLGQGGYGYTF.

The V gene is TRBV5-1, the J gene TRBJ2-3; 7 bases line up with TRBD2. The CDR3 runs to 16 residues. The germline gives CDR1 SGHRS, CDR2 YFSETQ. The V and J ends lost 4 bases and 0 bases, in that order; junction bases with no gene match: 8. CDR3: CASSRTTSASTDTQYF. CDR3 DNA: TGCGCCAGCAGCCGGACTACTAGCGCTAGCACAGATACGCAGTATTTT.

This chain connects TRBV10-3 to TRBJ1-1; D may be TRBD1 (5 bases). Germline CDR1 ENHRY, CDR2 SYGVKD. V was shortened by 7 bases and J by 4 bases, with 13 bases between the two germline ends. CDR3 size: 13 residues. CDR3 in amino acids: CAITGQAGTEAFF. The CDR3 DNA reads as TGTGCCATCACGGGGCAAGCAGGCACTGAAGCTTTCTTT.

The DNA of the CDR3 is TGCGCCAGCAGCTCCCGGGACAGGGGGACCTACGAGCAGTACTTC. Translating it yields CASSSRDRGTYEQYF. The rearrangement uses TRBV5-1 and TRBJ2-7; 11 bases map to TRBD1. Germline-derived CDR1 and CDR2 are SGHRS and YFSETQ. CDR3 length: 15 amino acids. V lost 3 bases to trimming and J lost 2 bases; unmatched junction nucleotides: 4.

The chain has TRBV7-2 and TRBJ2-2; the D is unclear. Germline V gene data show CDR1 as SGHTA and CDR2 as FQGNSA. The CDR3 has 13 residues. Deletions cut 2 bases from V and 3 bases from J, with 4 bases between. The CDR3 coding sequence is TGTGCCAGCAGCTTATTCTACACCGGGGAGCTGTTTTTT. It specifies CASSLFYTGELFF. The full variable domain, its missing parts supplied by reference TRBV7-2 and TRBJ2-2, is GAGVSQSPSNKVTEKGKDVELRCDPISGHTALYWYRQSLGQGLEFLIYFQGNSAPDKSGLPSDRFSAERTGGSVSTLTIQRTQQEDSAVYLCASSLFYTGELFFGEGSRLTVL.

V is TRBV7-2 and J is TRBJ1-6; 7 positions agree with TRBD1. V lost 8 bases, J lost 5 bases, and 6 bases stayed unmatched. The CDR3 has 14 residues. Germline V gene data show CDR1 as SGHTA and CDR2 as FQGNSA. The CDR3: CASRRDSNNSPLHF. CDR3 sequence (DNA): TGTGCCAGCCGCCGGGACAGTAATAATTCACCCCTCCACTTT.

CDR3 sequence reads: CASSLALSDRSNQPQHF. DNA for the CDR3: TGTGCCAGCAGCTTAGCGCTGTCGGACAGGAGCAATCAGCCCCAGCATTTT. This chain connects TRBV7-4 to TRBJ1-5; TRBD1 matches at 7 bases. The CDR3 runs 17 residues. CDR1 is SGHVT and CDR2 is SQSDAQ in the germline V gene. Trimming removed 0 bases from V and 1 base from J; junction bases left unmatched: 6. The whole variable domain, remainder taken from reference TRBV7-4 and TRBJ1-5, is GAGVSQSPRYKVAKRGRDVALRCDSISGHVTLYWYRQTLGQGSEVLTYSQSDAQRDKSGRPSGRFSAERPERSVSTLKIQRTEQGDSAVYLCASSLALSDRSNQPQHFGDGTRLSIL.

This rearrangement joins TRBV11-3 to TRBJ2-3, with D maybe TRBD2 (7 bases). The V gene's germline CDR1 is SGHNT and CDR2 YENEEA. The CDR3 runs 15 residues. The V gene lost 4 bases and the J gene lost 4 bases, with 15 bases spanning the gap. The CDR3 nucleotides read TGTGCCAGCAGCTCCACGGGGGGCTCGGCAGATACGCAGTATTTT. The encoded protein is CASSSTGGSADTQYF.

The chain has TRBV6-5 and TRBJ2-7, with TRBD2 as a possible D gene (6 bases). The CDR3 is 13 amino acids. Trimming took 10 bases from V and 3 from J, leaving 16 bases between them. Germline V gives CDR1 MNHEY, CDR2 SVGAGI. The CDR3 sequence is CATKYSGGYEQYF. The CDR3 coding sequence is TGTGCCACCAAATATTCCGGGGGCTACGAGCAGTACTTC.

V usage is TRBV28 and J usage is TRBJ1-5; TRBD1 matches at 11 bases. V dropped 6 bases and J dropped 0; count of bases not matched to a gene: 4. The germline gives CDR1 MDHEN, CDR2 SYDVKM. The CDR3 has 16 residues. As DNA, the CDR3 is TGTGCCAGCAGGGGGACAGGGGGTTTTAGCAATCAGCCCCAGCATTTT. Translated, it gives CASRGTGGFSNQPQHF. Full variable domain (remainder filled in from reference TRBV28 and TRBJ1-5): DVKVTQSSRYLVKRTGEKVFLECVQDMDHENMFWYRQDPGLGLRLIYFSYDVKMKEKGDIPEGYSVSREKKERFSLILESASTNQTSMYLCASRGTGGFSNQPQHFGDGTRLSIL.

The rearrangement links TRBV24-1 to TRBJ2-2, with no clear D. The CDR3 totals 16 residues. Trimming pared 3 bases from V and 1 base from J, leaving 11 bases between. CDR1 and CDR2 from the germline V gene are KGHDR and SFDVKD. In DNA form, the CDR3 reads TGTGCCACCAGTGATGCGCCGATATTGAACACCGGGGAGCTGTTTTTT. This codes for CATSDAPILNTGELFF.

The CDR3 is CASSPSLPSPPSYYEQYF. In nucleotides, the CDR3 is TGTGCCAGCAGTCCCTCCCTTCCGAGCCCACCCTCCTATTACGAGCAGTACTTC. V is TRBV28 and J is TRBJ2-7; D is unresolved. V dropped 5 bases and J dropped 4 bases, with 27 bases sitting between them. Per germline, CDR1 MDHEN and CDR2 SYDVKM. The CDR3 totals 18 residues.

In its sample, this clone was seen once. The V call is TRBV5-4, the J call TRBJ2-2; 7 bases fit TRBD1. The CDR3 has 16 amino acids. Germline CDR1 reads SGHNT; CDR2 reads YYREEE (reference sequence). After removal of 4 bases from V and 4 bases from J, the junction contained 10 bases not matched to a gene. CDR3 loop: CASSLASGTATGELFF. The CDR3 coding sequence is TGTGCCAGCAGCCTAGCTTCTGGGACAGCCACCGGGGAGCTGTTTTTT.

A few counts support this clone. The rearrangement joins TRBV7-9 to TRBJ1-2; D is perhaps TRBD1 (5 bases). The V end lost 5 bases, the J end lost 2 bases, and 12 bases lay between the germline ends. The CDR3 is 14 residues long. CDR1 is SEHNR and CDR2 is FQNEAQ in the germline V gene (reference sequence). This CDR3 is CASSPGGINYGYTF. DNA of the CDR3: TGTGCCAGCAGCCCCGGGGGTATAAACTATGGCTACACCTTC.

The chain employs TRBV2 and TRBJ1-2; weak D call: TRBD1 (6 bases). The CDR3 contains 14 residues. Germline V CDR1 and CDR2: SNHLY, FYNNEI. V shed 7 bases and J shed 7 bases, with 19 bases lying between them. The CDR3 loop is CASTRGLGFFGYTF. DNA of the CDR3: TGTGCCAGCACCCGGGGGCTAGGGTTTTTTGGCTACACCTTC.

This clone was found a few times. The chain recombines TRBV4-1 with TRBJ1-3, with a tentative D call TRBD1 (5 bases). Between the trimmed V and J ends, which lost 4 bases and 0 bases, there was a span of 10 bases. The CDR3 consists of 15 residues. The germline V gene has CDR1 MGHRA and CDR2 YSYEKL. CDR3 protein: CASSRGDFSGNTIYF. CDR3 nucleotides: TGCGCCAGCAGCCGAGGGGACTTCTCTGGAAACACCATATATTTT.

The genes are TRBV10-2 and TRBJ2-7; 9 nucleotides align to TRBD2. Trimming at V came to 6 bases and at J to 5 bases, leaving 11 bases not matched to a gene. The CDR3 consists of 15 residues. Germline CDR1 and CDR2: WSHSY and SAAADI. CDR3 loop: CASRPPAGGSNEQYF. DNA for the CDR3: TGCGCCAGCAGACCACCAGCGGGAGGATCGAACGAGCAGTACTTC.

The chain is built from TRBV5-1 and TRBJ2-2; 7 bases align to TRBD1. The CDR3 contains 16 residues. After removal of 4 bases from V and 1 base from J, the junction contained 7 bases not matched to a gene. Germline V gene lookup returns CDR1 SGHRS and CDR2 YFSETQ. The CDR3 DNA sequence: TGCGCCAGCAGCCGCCTAGGACAGGTGAACACCGGGGAGCTGTTTTTT. It yields the protein CASSRLGQVNTGELFF. Using reference TRBV5-1 and TRBJ2-2 for the parts outside the CDR3, the full variable domain is KAGVTQTPRYLIKTRGQQVTLSCSPISGHRSVSWYQQTPGQGLQFLFEYFSETQRNKGNFPGRFSGRQFSNSRSEMNVSTLELGDSALYLCASSRLGQVNTGELFFGEGSRLTVL.

The sample holds one count of this clone. This chain joins TRBV2 and TRBJ1-4; D gene uncertain. CDR1 SNHLY and CDR2 FYNNEI come from the germline V gene. This CDR3 is built from 13 residues. V lost 1 base and J 8 bases, leaving 8 bases between the germline ends. CDR3 DNA sequence: TGTGCCAGCAGTGAAGTCAGGCGGGAAAAACTGTTTTTT. This codes for CASSEVRREKLFF.